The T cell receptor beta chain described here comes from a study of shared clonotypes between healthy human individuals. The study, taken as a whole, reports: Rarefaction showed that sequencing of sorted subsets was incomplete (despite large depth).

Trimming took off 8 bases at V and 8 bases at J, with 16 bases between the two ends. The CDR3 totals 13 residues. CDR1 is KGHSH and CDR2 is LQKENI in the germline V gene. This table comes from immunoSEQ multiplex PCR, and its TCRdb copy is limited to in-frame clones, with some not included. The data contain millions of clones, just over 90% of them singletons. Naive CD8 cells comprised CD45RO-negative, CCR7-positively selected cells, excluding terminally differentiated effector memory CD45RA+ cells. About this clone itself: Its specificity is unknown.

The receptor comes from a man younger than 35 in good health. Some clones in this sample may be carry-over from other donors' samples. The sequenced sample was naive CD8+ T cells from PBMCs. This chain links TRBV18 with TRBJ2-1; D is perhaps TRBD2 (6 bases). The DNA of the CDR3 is TGTGCCAGCCGAGTACTAGCTAACCATGAGCAGTTCTTC. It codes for CASRVLANHEQFF. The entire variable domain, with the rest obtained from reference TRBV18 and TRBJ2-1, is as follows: NAGVMQNPRHLVRRRGQEARLRCSPMKGHSHVYWYRQLPEEGLKFMVYLQKENIIDESGMPKERFSAEFPKEGPSILRIQQVVRGDSAAYFCASRVLANHEQFFGPGTRLTVL.